This T cell receptor (beta chain) was retrieved from a study of persistence of HIV-infected CD4 T cells. Study summary: A median of roughly 8 years of suppressive ART preceded sampling.

The germline V gene has CDR1 GTSNPN and CDR2 SVGIG (reference sequence). This CDR3 is built from 12 residues. Trimming removed 5 bases at V and 8 bases at J, with 15 bases between. The libraries were made with immunoSEQ version 4 in survey mode. Measured with immunoSEQ multiplex PCR; TCRdb has only the in-frame clones, and not every one. The profile shows roughly 28,000 clones, about 80% of them singletons. General study findings and limits: TCR analyses could not target the rare provirus-carrying CMV-responding cells.

Stimulation used 9 to 10 ug/mL lysate from CMV-infected fibroblasts. CD40L/CD69 double-negative CD45RO-high memory CD4+ T cells were collected. Before stimulation, PBMCs underwent CD8+ T cell depletion. In its sample, this clone was seen once. What it binds is unknown. V and J are TRBV30 and TRBJ1-2, with a tentative D call TRBD1 (6 bases). The sequence derives from an adult woman with HIV who was CMV-seropositive. The material sequenced was CD4+ T cells sorted from PBMCs after roughly 18-hour stimulation, taken from a patient who received antiretroviral therapy. The CDR3 coding sequence is TGTGCCTGGGCGGACAGAGCAGAAGGCTACACCTTC. Translation gives CAWADRAEGYTF.